A selection of T cell receptor beta chains follows, all from one sample in a study of T cells in Graves' hyperthyroidism and ophthalmopathy. TCRdb independently ran MiXCR on the multiplex PCR reads; one entry per CDR3 protein. The data show some 400,000 distinct CDR3 sequences, about 14% seen once. Input material: blood. The receptors shown here come from an older woman with Graves' hyperthyroidism. The CDR3 runs from the conserved cysteine through the conserved F or W. The D gene is left open where the match is weak. The listing skips clone size in some rows; elsewhere it reads once, few, many or a size class.

TRBJ2-3 | TRBV13 | . | . | TGTGCCAGCAGCCTACGTTGGGGGGCCACAGATACGCAGTATTTT | CASSLRWGATDTQYF
TRBJ2-7 | TRBV30 | . | few | TGTGCCTGGAGTGTAAGCAGCGGGTGGGTCCACGAGCAGTACTTC | CAWSVSSGWVHEQYF
TRBJ2-3 | TRBV7-3 | . | many | TGTGCCAGCAGTAGGCTACCCGGTCCCACAGATACGCAGTATTTT | CASSRLPGPTDTQYF
TRBJ2-2 | TRBV20-1 | TRBD1 | few | TGCAGTGCTAGAGATCCCGGGACAGGGGGAGGCACCGGGGAGCTGTTTTTT | CSARDPGTGGGTGELFF
TRBJ2-5 | TRBV29-1 | . | . | TGCAGCGCCGAGCGATTTAGGGAAGAGACCCAGTACTTC | CSAERFREETQYF
TRBJ2-1 | TRBV5-4 | TRBD2 | few | TGTGCCAGCAGTTTCTCCGGGACTAGCGGGTTCGACTCCAATGAGCAGTTCTTC | CASSFSGTSGFDSNEQFF
TRBJ1-2 | TRBV20-1 | . | many | TGCAGTGCTCTAATAACAGGGAGCTATGGCTACACCTTC | CSALITGSYGYTF
TRBJ2-1 | TRBV7-2 | TRBD2 | few | TGTGCCAGCAGCTCCCTCTCCTCACCGTCGACTAGCGGCTCCTACAATGAGCAGTTCTTC | CASSSLSSPSTSGSYNEQFF
TRBJ2-1 | TRBV3-1 | . | many | TGTGCCAGCAGCCAAGGACTAGTGGGCAATGAGCAGTTCTTC | CASSQGLVGNEQFF
TRBJ2-1 | TRBV2 | . | . | TGTGCCAGTCTGTCCTACAATGAGCAGTTCTTC | CASLSYNEQFF
TRBJ2-3 | TRBV3-1 | . | few | TGTGCCAGCAGCCAAGGTAGAACCAGCATACATACGCAGTATTTT | CASSQGRTSIHTQYF
TRBJ1-5 | TRBV6-1 | TRBD1 | many | TGTGCCAGCAGTGCCCGAGACAGGGGGCTAGGTCAGCCCCAGCATTTT | CASSARDRGLGQPQHF
TRBJ1-4 | TRBV19 | . | . | TGTGCCAGTAGTACCGGGACTAATGAAAAACTGTTTTTT | CASSTGTNEKLFF
TRBJ1-1 | TRBV30 | . | many | TGTGCCTGGAGTCCAGTCAACATGAACACTGAAGCTTTCTTT | CAWSPVNMNTEAFF
TRBJ1-2 | TRBV20-1 | . | . | TGCAGTGCTATCGACGTAACAGGGAACTATGGCTACACCTTC | CSAIDVTGNYGYTF
TRBJ2-1 | TRBV7-9 | . | many | TGTGCCAGCAGCTCGACGGGACACAGCTACAATGAGCAGTTCTTC | CASSSTGHSYNEQFF
TRBJ2-7 | TRBV7-9 | . | many | TGTGCCAGCAGCGACGCGGCAGAATACGAGCAGTACTTC | CASSDAAEYEQYF
TRBJ2-7 | TRBV6-2/TRBV6-3 | . | few | TGTGCCAGCACCCTAAATTGGGGGGCGATCGAGCAGTACTTC | CASTLNWGAIEQYF
TRBJ2-7 | TRBV11-3 | . | . | TGTGCCAGCAGCTTAGTAGTAAGCGAGCAGTACTTC | CASSLVVSEQYF
TRBJ2-5 | TRBV24-1 | . | many | TGTGCCACCAGTGATTTGACGGGAAGGATGGAGACCCAGTACTTC | CATSDLTGRMETQYF
TRBJ2-5 | TRBV7-8 | TRBD1 | many | TGTGCCAGCAGCTTAGGAGGGACAGGGAACAGAAAGCAGACCCAGTACTTC | CASSLGGTGNRKQTQYF
TRBJ2-7 | TRBV12-3/TRBV12-4 | . | many | TGTGCCAGCAGTTTAGGGGCGCTAGCCTACGAGCAGTACTTC | CASSLGALAYEQYF
TRBJ1-2 | TRBV20-1 | . | few | TGCAGTGCTAGAGATCTGGGCAGCTCGGGAGGCTACACCTTC | CSARDLGSSGGYTF
TRBJ2-5 | TRBV7-9 | . | . | TGTGCCAGCAGTTATGGGGCACAGACCCAGTACTTC | CASSYGAQTQYF